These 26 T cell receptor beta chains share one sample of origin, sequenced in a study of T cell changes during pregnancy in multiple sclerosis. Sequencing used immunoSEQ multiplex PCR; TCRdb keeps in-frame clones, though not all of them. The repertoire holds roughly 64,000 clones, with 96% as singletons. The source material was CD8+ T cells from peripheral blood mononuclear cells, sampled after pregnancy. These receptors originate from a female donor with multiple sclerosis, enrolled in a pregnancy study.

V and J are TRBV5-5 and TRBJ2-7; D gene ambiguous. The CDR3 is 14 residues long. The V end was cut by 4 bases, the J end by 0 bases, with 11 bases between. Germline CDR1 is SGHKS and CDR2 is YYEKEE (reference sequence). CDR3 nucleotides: TGTGCCAGCAGCCCCCCACGGAGCTCCTACGAGCAGTACTTC. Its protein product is CASSPPRSSYEQYF.

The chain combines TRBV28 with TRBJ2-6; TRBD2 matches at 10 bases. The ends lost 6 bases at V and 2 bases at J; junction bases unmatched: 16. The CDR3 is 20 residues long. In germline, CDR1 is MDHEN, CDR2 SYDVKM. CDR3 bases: TGTGCCAGCAGCTACCCTGAGCCTAGCGGGAGCGTTCCTGGGGCCAACGTCCTGACTTTC. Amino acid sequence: CASSYPEPSGSVPGANVLTF.

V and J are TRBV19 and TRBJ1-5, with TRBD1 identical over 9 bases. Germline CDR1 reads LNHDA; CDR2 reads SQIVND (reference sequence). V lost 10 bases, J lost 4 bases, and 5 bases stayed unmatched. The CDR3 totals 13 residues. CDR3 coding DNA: TGTGCCATCTCGGACAGGGGAAATCAGCCCCAGCATTTT. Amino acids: CAISDRGNQPQHF. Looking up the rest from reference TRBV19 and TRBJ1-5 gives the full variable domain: DGGITQSPKYLFRKEGQNVTLSCEQNLNHDAMYWYRQDPGQGLRLIYYSQIVNDFQKGDIAEGYSVSREKKESFPLTVTSAQKNPTAFYLCAISDRGNQPQHFGDGTRLSIL.

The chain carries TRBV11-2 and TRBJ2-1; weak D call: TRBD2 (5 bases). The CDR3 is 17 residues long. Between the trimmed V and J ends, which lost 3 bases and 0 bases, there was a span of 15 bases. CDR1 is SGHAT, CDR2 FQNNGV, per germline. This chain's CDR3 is CASSLSIALSSYNEQFF. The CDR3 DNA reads TGTGCCAGCAGCTTGTCAATAGCGCTGAGCTCCTACAATGAGCAGTTCTTC. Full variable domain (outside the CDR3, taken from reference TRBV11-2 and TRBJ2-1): EAGVAQSPRYKIIEKRQSVAFWCNPISGHATLYWYQQILGQGPKLLIQFQNNGVVDDSQLPKDRFSAERLKGVDSTLKIQPAKLEDSAVYLCASSLSIALSSYNEQFFGPGTRLTVL.

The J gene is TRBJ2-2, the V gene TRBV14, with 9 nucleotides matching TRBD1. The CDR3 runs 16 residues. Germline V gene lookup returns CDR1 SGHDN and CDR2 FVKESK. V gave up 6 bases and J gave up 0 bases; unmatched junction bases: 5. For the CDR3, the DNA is TGTGCCAGCAGGGGGACAGGGTTTGCGAACACCGGGGAGCTGTTTTTT. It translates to CASRGTGFANTGELFF.

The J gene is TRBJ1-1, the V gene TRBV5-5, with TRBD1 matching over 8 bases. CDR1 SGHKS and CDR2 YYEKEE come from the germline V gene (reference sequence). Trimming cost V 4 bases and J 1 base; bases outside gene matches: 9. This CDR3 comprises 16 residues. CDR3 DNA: TGTGCCAGCAGCAAATACAGGACAGGGACGAACACTGAAGCTTTCTTT. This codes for CASSKYRTGTNTEAFF.

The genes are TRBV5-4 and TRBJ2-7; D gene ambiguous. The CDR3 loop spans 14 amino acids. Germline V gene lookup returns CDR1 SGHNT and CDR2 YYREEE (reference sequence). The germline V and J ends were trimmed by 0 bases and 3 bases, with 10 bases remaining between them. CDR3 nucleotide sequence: TGTGCCAGCAGCTTGGAGAACAACGACTACGAGCAGTACTTC. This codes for CASSLENNDYEQYF.

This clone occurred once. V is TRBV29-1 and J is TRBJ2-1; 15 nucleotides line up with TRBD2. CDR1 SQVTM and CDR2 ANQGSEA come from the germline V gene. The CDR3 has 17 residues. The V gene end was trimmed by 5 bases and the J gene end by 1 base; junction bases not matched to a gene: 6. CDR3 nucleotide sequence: TGCAGCGTTTCTGGACTAGCGGGAGGGGCTTCCTACAATGAGCAGTTCTTC. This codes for CSVSGLAGGASYNEQFF.

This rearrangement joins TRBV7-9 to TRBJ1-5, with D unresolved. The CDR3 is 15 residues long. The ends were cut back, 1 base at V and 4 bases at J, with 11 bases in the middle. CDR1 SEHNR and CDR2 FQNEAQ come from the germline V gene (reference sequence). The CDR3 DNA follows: TGTGCCAGCAGCTTAGGATTGGGCCAAAATCAGCCCCAGCATTTT. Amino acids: CASSLGLGQNQPQHF. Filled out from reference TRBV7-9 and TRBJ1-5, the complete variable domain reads DTGVSQNPRHKITKRGQNVTFRCDPISEHNRLYWYRQTLGQGPEFLTYFQNEAQLEKSRLLSDRFSAERPKGSFSTLEIQRTEQGDSAMYLCASSLGLGQNQPQHFGDGTRLSIL.

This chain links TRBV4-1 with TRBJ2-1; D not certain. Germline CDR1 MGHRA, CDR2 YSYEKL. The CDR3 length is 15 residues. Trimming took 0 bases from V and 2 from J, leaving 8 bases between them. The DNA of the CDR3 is TGCGCCAGCAGCCAAGAGAGACTCGCCTACAATGAGCAGTTCTTC. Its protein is CASSQERLAYNEQFF.

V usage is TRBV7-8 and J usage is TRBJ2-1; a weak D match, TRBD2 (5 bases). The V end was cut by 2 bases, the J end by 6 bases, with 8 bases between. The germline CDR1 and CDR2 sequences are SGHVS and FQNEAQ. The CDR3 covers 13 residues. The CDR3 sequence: CASSLRLANEQFF. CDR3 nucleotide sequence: TGTGCCAGCAGCTTAAGGCTAGCCAATGAGCAGTTCTTC. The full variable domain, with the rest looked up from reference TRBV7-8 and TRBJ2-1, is GAGVSQSPRYKVAKRGQDVALRCDPISGHVSLFWYQQALGQGPEFLTYFQNEAQLDKSGLPSDRFFAERPEGSVSTLKIQRTQQEDSAVYLCASSLRLANEQFFGPGTRLTVL.

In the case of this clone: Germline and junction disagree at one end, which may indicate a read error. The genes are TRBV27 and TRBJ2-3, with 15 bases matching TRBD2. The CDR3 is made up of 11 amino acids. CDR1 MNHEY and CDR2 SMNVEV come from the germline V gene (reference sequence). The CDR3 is CAAGLAGGGDF. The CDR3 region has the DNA TGTGCCGCAGGACTAGCGGGAGGGGGCGATTTT.

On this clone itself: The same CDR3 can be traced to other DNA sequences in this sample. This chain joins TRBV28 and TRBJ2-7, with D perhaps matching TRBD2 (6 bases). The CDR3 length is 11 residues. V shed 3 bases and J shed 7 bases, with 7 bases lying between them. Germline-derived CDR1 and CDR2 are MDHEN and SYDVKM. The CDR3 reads CASSFGGEQYF. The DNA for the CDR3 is TGTGCCAGCAGTTTCGGGGGAGAGCAGTACTTC. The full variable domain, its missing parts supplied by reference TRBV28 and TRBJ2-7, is DVKVTQSSRYLVKRTGEKVFLECVQDMDHENMFWYRQDPGLGLRLIYFSYDVKMKEKGDIPEGYSVSREKKERFSLILESASTNQTSMYLCASSFGGEQYFGPGTRLTVT.

The CDR3 DNA reads as TGTGCCAGTACCAAGGGGGGGATGCAGACCCAGTACTTC. Residues: CASTKGGMQTQYF. The gene calls are TRBV19 and TRBJ2-5; D is possibly TRBD2 (7 bases). Germline loops: CDR1 LNHDA, CDR2 SQIVND (reference sequence). Trimming took 7 bases from V and 6 from J, leaving 15 bases between them. The CDR3 contains 13 residues. Full variable domain (remainder filled in from reference TRBV19 and TRBJ2-5): DGGITQSPKYLFRKEGQNVTLSCEQNLNHDAMYWYRQDPGQGLRLIYYSQIVNDFQKGDIAEGYSVSREKKESFPLTVTSAQKNPTAFYLCASTKGGMQTQYFGPGTRLLVL.

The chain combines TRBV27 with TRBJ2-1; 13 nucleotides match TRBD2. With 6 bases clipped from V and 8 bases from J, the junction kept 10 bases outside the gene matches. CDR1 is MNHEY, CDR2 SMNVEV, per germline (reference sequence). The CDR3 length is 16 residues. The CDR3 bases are TGTGCCAGCAGCGCGACACTAGCGGGAGGGCCGGATGAGCAGTTCTTC. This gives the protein CASSATLAGGPDEQFF.

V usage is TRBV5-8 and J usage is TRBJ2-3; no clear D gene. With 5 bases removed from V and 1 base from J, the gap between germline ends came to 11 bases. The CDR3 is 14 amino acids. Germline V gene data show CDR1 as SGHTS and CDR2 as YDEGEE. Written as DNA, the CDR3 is TGTGCCAGCAGTTGGAGCGCGGGCACAGATACGCAGTATTTT. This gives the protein CASSWSAGTDTQYF.

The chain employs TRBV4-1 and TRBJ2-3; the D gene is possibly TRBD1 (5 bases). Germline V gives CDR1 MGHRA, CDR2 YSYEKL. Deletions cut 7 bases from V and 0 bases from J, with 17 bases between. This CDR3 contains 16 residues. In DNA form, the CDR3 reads TGCGCCAGCAACGAAAACAGGTTTTCTAGCACAGATACGCAGTATTTT. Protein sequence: CASNENRFSSTDTQYF.

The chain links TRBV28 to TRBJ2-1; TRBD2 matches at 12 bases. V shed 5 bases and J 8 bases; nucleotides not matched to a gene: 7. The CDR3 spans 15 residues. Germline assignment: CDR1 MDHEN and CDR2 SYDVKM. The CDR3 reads CASSGLAGGRDEQFF. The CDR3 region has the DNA TGTGCCAGCAGTGGTCTAGCGGGAGGGCGCGATGAGCAGTTCTTC.

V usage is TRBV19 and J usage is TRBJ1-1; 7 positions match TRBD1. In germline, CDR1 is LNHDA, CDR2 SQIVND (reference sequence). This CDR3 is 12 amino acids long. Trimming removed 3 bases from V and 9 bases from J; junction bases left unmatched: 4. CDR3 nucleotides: TGTGCCAGTAGTATCGGGACAGATAAAGCTTTCTTT. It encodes CASSIGTDKAFF. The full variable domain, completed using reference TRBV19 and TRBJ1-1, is DGGITQSPKYLFRKEGQNVTLSCEQNLNHDAMYWYRQDPGQGLRLIYYSQIVNDFQKGDIAEGYSVSREKKESFPLTVTSAQKNPTAFYLCASSIGTDKAFFGQGTRLTVV.

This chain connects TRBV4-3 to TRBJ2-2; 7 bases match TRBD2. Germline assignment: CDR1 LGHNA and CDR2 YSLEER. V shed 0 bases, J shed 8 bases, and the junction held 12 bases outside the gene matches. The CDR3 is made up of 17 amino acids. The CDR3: CASSQDVGGPGSGELFF. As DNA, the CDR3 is TGCGCCAGCAGCCAAGACGTGGGAGGGCCCGGTTCTGGGGAGCTGTTTTTT.

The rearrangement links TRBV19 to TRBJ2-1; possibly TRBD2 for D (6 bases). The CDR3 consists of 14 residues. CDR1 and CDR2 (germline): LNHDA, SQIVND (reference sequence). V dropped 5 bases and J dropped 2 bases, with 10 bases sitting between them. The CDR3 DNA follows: TGTGCCAGTAGTCTTGGCGGGACCTACAATGAGCAGTTCTTC. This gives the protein CASSLGGTYNEQFF.

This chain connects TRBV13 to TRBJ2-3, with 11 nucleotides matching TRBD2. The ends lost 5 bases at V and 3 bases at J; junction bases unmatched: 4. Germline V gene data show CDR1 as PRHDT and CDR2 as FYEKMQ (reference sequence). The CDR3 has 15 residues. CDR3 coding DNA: TGTGCCAGCAGCCACACTAGCGGGGGAACAGATACGCAGTATTTT. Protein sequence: CASSHTSGGTDTQYF.

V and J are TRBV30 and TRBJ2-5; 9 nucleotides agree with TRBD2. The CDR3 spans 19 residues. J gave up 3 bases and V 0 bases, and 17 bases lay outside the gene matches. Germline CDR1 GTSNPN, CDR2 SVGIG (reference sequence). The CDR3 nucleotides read TGTGCCTGGAGTGTAGGGGCTAGCGGGAAAGTTGGAATAAAAGAGACCCAGTACTTC. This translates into CAWSVGASGKVGIKETQYF. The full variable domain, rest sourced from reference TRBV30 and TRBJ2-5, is SQTIHQWPATLVQPVGSPLSLECTVEGTSNPNLYWYRQAAGRGLQLLFYSVGIGQISSEVPQNLSASRPQDRQFILSSKKLLLSDSGFYLCAWSVGASGKVGIKETQYFGPGTRLLVL.

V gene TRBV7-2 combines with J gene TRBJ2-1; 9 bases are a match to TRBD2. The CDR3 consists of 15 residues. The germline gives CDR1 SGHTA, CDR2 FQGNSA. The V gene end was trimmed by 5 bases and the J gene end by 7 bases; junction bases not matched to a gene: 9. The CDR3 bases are TGTGCCAGCAGCGCGAGCACGGGACTAGCTAATGAGCAGTTCTTC. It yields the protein CASSASTGLANEQFF. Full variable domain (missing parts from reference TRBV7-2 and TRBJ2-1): GAGVSQSPSNKVTEKGKDVELRCDPISGHTALYWYRQSLGQGLEFLIYFQGNSAPDKSGLPSDRFSAERTGGSVSTLTIQRTQQEDSAVYLCASSASTGLANEQFFGPGTRLTVL.

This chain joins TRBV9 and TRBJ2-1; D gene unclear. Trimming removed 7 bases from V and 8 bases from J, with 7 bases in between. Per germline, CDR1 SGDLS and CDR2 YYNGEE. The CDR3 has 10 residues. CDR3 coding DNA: TGTGCCAGCGGTGAGCATGAGCAGTTCTTC. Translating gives CASGEHEQFF.

As DNA, the CDR3 is TGTGCCAGCAGGAAAGGGGGAATCTTCTATGGCTACACCTTC. This encodes CASRKGGIFYGYTF. The chain carries TRBV27 and TRBJ1-2; a possible D gene is TRBD1 (6 bases). This CDR3 has 14 amino acids. Germline V CDR1 and CDR2: MNHEY, SMNVEV (reference sequence). Trimming took off 6 bases at V and 4 bases at J, with 15 bases between the two ends.